These 8 T cell receptor beta chains were sequenced from one sample in a study of T cells in Graves' hyperthyroidism and ophthalmopathy. Amplification of TCR beta CDR3 regions used RNA as the template. During a first-round RT-PCR of the TCR CDR3, the HTBI primer set was used. TCRdb analysed the multiplex PCR reads with MiXCR anew, one entry per CDR3 protein. The table records about 400,000 distinct CDR3 sequences, approximately 14% of them present only once. The sequencing input was blood. These receptors all come from a woman aged 18-29 years with Graves' hyperthyroidism that later progressed to Graves' ophthalmopathy.

This clonotype was seen ten or more times. The genes are TRBV28 and TRBJ2-3; D not certain. The CDR3 consists of 17 residues. Germline lookup yields CDR1 MDHEN and CDR2 SYDVKM. V was shortened by 4 bases and J by 2 bases, with 19 bases between the two germline ends. The CDR3 DNA sequence: TGTGCCAGCAGTTCCCCACTGCCGCAGGATAACACAGATACGCAGTATTTT. Its protein is CASSSPLPQDNTDTQYF.

This clonotype has a count of ten or more. The chain joins TRBV20-1 to TRBJ2-7; 10 bases are a match to TRBD1. Germline V gene lookup returns CDR1 DFQATT and CDR2 SNEGSKA (reference sequence). This CDR3 is 14 amino acids long. V was clipped by 4 bases and J by 3 bases; unmatched bases: 6. The DNA for the CDR3 is TGCAGTGCTATAAGGCGGACAGGGGGCTACGAGCAGTACTTC. Amino acid sequence: CSAIRRTGGYEQYF.

This chain uses TRBV19 with TRBJ2-7; 7 bases fit TRBD1. The CDR3 consists of 14 residues. The V gene's germline CDR1 is LNHDA and CDR2 SQIVND (reference sequence). The junction had 1 base not matched to a gene; V was cut back by 2 bases and J by 0 bases. CDR3 in amino acids: CASSIRGHSYEQYF. The CDR3 DNA follows: TGTGCCAGTAGTATAAGGGGGCACTCCTACGAGCAGTACTTC.

Turning to this clonotype: One end of the junction is discordant with germline, which a read error may explain. The gene calls are TRBV7-7 and TRBJ2-1; 7 bases match TRBD2. The CDR3 length is 19 residues. The V gene's germline CDR1 is SSHAT and CDR2 FNYEAQ (reference sequence). CDR3 in amino acids: CASSPNPGRAGLGGNEQFF. CDR3 in DNA: TGTGCTAGCAGCCCAAACCCGGGGAGGGCCGGTCTCGGCGGCAATGAGCAGTTCTTC.

There are many counts of this clonotype. The genes are TRBV28 and TRBJ1-5; D remains ambiguous. The germline V and J ends were trimmed by 5 bases and 4 bases, with 12 bases remaining between them. Germline-derived CDR1 and CDR2 are MDHEN and SYDVKM. The CDR3 consists of 14 residues. The CDR3 sequence: CASSLPLENQPQHF. In DNA form, the CDR3 reads TGTGCCAGCAGTCTACCCCTGGAGAATCAGCCCCAGCATTTT.

This chain links TRBV4-1 with TRBJ2-3; TRBD2 matches at 14 bases. The length of the CDR3 is 16 residues. CDR1 is MGHRA and CDR2 is YSYEKL in the germline V gene. V trimming: 5 bases; J trimming: 5 bases; junction bases outside the gene matches: 6. The chain's CDR3 is CASSYTGLAGVDTQYF. CDR3 DNA sequence: TGCGCCAGCAGCTACACGGGACTAGCGGGAGTAGATACGCAGTATTTT.

This clonotype appeared many times. This chain links TRBV2 with TRBJ1-2; 8 nucleotides line up with TRBD1. This CDR3 contains 15 residues. CDR1 SNHLY and CDR2 FYNNEI come from the germline V gene. Losses at the gene ends were 0 bases for V and 4 bases for J; bases not matched to a gene: 4. This CDR3 is CASSEAGQGSYGYTF. CDR3 DNA: TGTGCCAGCAGTGAAGCAGGACAGGGATCCTATGGCTACACCTTC.

As to this clonotype: This could be a read error, since a much larger clone is one nucleotide away. V gene TRBV7-9 combines with J gene TRBJ1-5; D remains ambiguous. V gave up 8 bases and J gave up 3 bases, with 14 bases separating them. CDR1 and CDR2 from the germline V gene are SEHNR and FQNEAQ (reference sequence). The CDR3 sequence is 14 residues long. For the CDR3, the DNA is TGTGCCAGCGGCCAAACGGGGTCCAATCAGCCCCAGCATTTT. Its protein is CASGQTGSNQPQHF. The entire variable domain, with the rest obtained from reference TRBV7-9 and TRBJ1-5, is as follows: DTGVSQNPRHKITKRGQNVTFRCDPISEHNRLYWYRQTLGQGPEFLTYFQNEAQLEKSRLLSDRFSAERPKGSFSTLEIQRTEQGDSAMYLCASGQTGSNQPQHFGDGTRLSIL.